This T cell receptor (beta chain) is from a study of cytomegalovirus exposure and HLA in healthy donors. The PCR used 60 Vbeta and 13 Jbeta primers. Assay: immunoSEQ multiplex PCR; the TCRdb copy retains only in-frame clones and omits some. The sample lists 30,000 to 45,000 clones, roughly 85% occurring once. As regards this clone: Its specificity is unknown.

This cohort consisted of healthy bone marrow donors. The study, taken as a whole, reports: The study flagged some 170 TCR beta chains as cytomegalovirus-associated. TCR beta sequences reportedly predicted the HLA-A and HLA-B alleles of most subjects accurately. As a later analysis showed, a missense DCLRE1C variant was linked to trimming of TCR beta V- and J-genes.

Germline CDR1 and CDR2: SGHTA and FQGNSA. This CDR3 has 14 residues. Trimming cost V 8 bases and J 2 bases, with 13 bases left between them. This clonotype originated in a woman aged 35 to 49 in good health and CMV-seropositive. The sequenced material came from PBMCs. The V gene is TRBV7-2, the J gene TRBJ2-1, with D tentatively TRBD2 (7 bases). CDR3 DNA sequence: TGTGCCAGCGGACTAGGGGGGACCTACAATGAGCAGTTCTTC. Encoded protein: CASGLGGTYNEQFF.